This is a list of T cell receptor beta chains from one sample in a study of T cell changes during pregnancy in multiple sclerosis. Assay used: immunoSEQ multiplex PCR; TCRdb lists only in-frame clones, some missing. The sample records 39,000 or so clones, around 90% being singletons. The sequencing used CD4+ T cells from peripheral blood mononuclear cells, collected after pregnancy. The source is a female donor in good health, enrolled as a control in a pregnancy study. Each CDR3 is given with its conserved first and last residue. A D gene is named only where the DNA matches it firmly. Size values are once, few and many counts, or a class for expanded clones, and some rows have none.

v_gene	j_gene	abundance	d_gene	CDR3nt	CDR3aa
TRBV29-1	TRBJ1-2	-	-	TGCAGCGTCACCGGTGGGGCAAGAACCGATGGCTACACCTTC	CSVTGGARTDGYTF
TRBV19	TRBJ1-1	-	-	TGTGCCAGTAGAAGGGGGGGCACCTCGAACACTGAAGCTTTCTTT	CASRRGGTSNTEAFF
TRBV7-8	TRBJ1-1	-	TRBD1	TGTGCCAGCAGTTTCGGACAGGGGGTCGTGAACACTGAAGCTTTCTTT	CASSFGQGVVNTEAFF
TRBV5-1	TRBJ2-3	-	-	TGCGCCAGCAGCTTTAGGACAGAAGGGGATACGCAGTATTTT	CASSFRTEGDTQYF
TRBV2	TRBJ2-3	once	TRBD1	TGTGCCAGCAAAACAGGGGTAATTAGCACAGATACGCAGTATTTT	CASKTGVISTDTQYF
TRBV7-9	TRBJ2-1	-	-	TGTGCCAGCAGCTCCCAAGCGGAATTCTACAATGAGCAGTTCTTC	CASSSQAEFYNEQFF
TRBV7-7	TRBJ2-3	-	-	TGTGCCAGCAGCCTCGGAGGGGGAGCGGGAAGGGCAGATACGCAGTATTTT	CASSLGGGAGRADTQYF
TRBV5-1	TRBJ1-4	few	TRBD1	TGCGCCAGCAGCCCCGGGACAGCTAATGAAAAACTGTTTTTT	CASSPGTANEKLFF
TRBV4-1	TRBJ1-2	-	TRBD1	TGCGCCAGCAGCCAAGATCAAGGGACAGCGAATAACTATGGCTACACCTTC	CASSQDQGTANNYGYTF
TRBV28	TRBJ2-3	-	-	TGTGCCAGCAGTTTAGGGCGGGGCCCTTCCACAGATACGCAGTATTTT	CASSLGRGPSTDTQYF
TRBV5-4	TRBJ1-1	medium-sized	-	TGTGCCAGCAGCTTGGGCGGGGGGCAGGGTGACGAAGCTTTCTTT	CASSLGGGQGDEAFF
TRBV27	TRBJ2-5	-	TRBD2	TGTGCCAGCAGTTCGGGACTAGCCGAGACCCAGTACTTC	CASSSGLAETQYF
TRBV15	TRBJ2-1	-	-	TGTGCCACCGGCAACAGGGATCGCAATGAGCAGTTCTTC	CATGNRDRNEQFF
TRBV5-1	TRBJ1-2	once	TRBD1	TGCGCCAGCAGCTCCGGGACAGGGGCTGAAGGCTACACCTTC	CASSSGTGAEGYTF
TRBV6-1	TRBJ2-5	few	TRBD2	TGTGCCAGCAGTGGGGGACTAGTCTTAGGGACCCAGTACTTC	CASSGGLVLGTQYF
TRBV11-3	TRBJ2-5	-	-	TGTGCCAGCAGCCCACTACAAGAGACCCAGTACTTC	CASSPLQETQYF
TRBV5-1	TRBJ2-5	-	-	TGCGCCAGCAGCTTGGGTCCCCAATCACGGGAAGAGACCCAGTACTTC	CASSLGPQSREETQYF
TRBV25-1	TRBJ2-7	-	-	TGTGCCAGCAGTGAACTGGCAGTCCCCTACGAGCAGTACTTC	CASSELAVPYEQYF
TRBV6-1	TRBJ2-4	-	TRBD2	TGTGCCAGCAGTGAAGCAACTAGCGGGGGGTACATTCAGTACTTC	CASSEATSGGYIQYF
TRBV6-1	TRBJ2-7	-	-	TGTGCCAGCCCGCGCGAGGGAGTTAAGACCTACGAGCAGTACTTC	CASPREGVKTYEQYF
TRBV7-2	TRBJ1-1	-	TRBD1	TGTGCCAGCAGCTTAGTTGGACAGGGGGCATCTGAAGCTTTCTTT	CASSLVGQGASEAFF
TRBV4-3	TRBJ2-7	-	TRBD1	TGCGCCAGCAGCCAAGCCAGGACAGGGCTCTACGAGCAGTACTTC	CASSQARTGLYEQYF
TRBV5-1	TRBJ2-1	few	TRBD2	TGCGCCAGCAGCCCGGAGGTTGGCGGGAGGGCCCGTGAGCAGTTCTTC	CASSPEVGGRAREQFF
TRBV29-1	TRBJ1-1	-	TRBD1	TGCAGCCTAACCGGAGGGGGCTACACTGAAGCTTTCTTT	CSLTGGGYTEAFF
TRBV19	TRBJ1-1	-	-	TGTGCCAGTAGCCCAGACAGTGCGTCTGAAGCTTTCTTT	CASSPDSASEAFF
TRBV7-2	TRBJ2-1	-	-	TGTGCCAGCAGCTTAGCGCCGGGAATCATCTTCAATGAGCAGTTCTTC	CASSLAPGIIFNEQFF
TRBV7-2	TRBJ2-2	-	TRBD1	TGTGCCAGCAGCTCGCCGACAGGGGCCAACACCGGGGAGCTGTTTTTT	CASSSPTGANTGELFF
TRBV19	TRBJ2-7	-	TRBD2	TGTGCCAGTAGCCTAGCGGGGGGCAACTACGAGCAGTACTTC	CASSLAGGNYEQYF
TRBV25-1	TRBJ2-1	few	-	TGTGCCAGCAGTGCAAAAACGCCCCAAGAGGAGCAGTTCTTC	CASSAKTPQEEQFF
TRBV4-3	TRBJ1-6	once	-	TGCGCCAGCAGCCGCGGACAGCTCTATAATTCACCCCTCCACTTT	CASSRGQLYNSPLHF
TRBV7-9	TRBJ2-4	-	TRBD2	TGTGCCAGCAGCAAAGAGCGGGGGGATAGCAAAAACATTCAGTACTTC	CASSKERGDSKNIQYF
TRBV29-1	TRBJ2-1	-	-	TGCAGCGTTGGAGGAGCTTCATCCCATGAGCAGTTCTTC	CSVGGASSHEQFF
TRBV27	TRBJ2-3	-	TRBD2	TGTGCCAGCAGTATTAGCGGGAGGCCCACAGATACGCAGTATTTT	CASSISGRPTDTQYF
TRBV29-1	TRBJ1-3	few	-	TGCAGCGTTGGGGAGGACGGAAACACCATATATTTT	CSVGEDGNTIYF
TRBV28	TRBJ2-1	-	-	TGTGCCAGCAGTATCCAGACAGTACTTTTCGATGAGCAGTTCTTC	CASSIQTVLFDEQFF
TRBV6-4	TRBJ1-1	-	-	TGTGCCAGCAGTGACGGGGCAGAACGGAGAACTGAAACTTTCTTT	CASSDGAERRTETFF
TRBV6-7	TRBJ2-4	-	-	TGTGCCAGCAGTATCACAGGGAAGGCCGAAGCCAAAAACATTCAGTACTTC	CASSITGKAEAKNIQYF
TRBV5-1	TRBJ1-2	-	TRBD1	TGCGCCAGCAGCGTGACAGGGTTAGACGGCTACACCTTC	CASSVTGLDGYTF
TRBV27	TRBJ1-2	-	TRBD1	TGTGCCAGCAGCGGGACAGGGGTTGGCTACACCTTC	CASSGTGVGYTF
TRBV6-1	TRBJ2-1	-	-	TGTGCCAGCAATCCGGGGGGCAAGGGCAATGAGCAGTTCTTC	CASNPGGKGNEQFF
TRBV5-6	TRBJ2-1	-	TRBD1	TGTGCCAGCAGCTTGGTCGGGACAGGGGGCAATGAGCAGTTCTTC	CASSLVGTGGNEQFF
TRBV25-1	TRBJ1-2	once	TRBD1	TGTGCCAGCAGTGCCAACTCCGGGACAGGGAACTATGGCTACACCTTC	CASSANSGTGNYGYTF
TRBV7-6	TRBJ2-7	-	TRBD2	TGTGCCAGCAGCCCAAACCTAGCGGGAGTAACCTACGAGCAGTACTTC	CASSPNLAGVTYEQYF
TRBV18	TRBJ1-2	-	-	TGTGCCAGCTCACCCAGTCAGGGGCGTGAAATTGGCTACACCTTC	CASSPSQGREIGYTF
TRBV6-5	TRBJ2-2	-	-	TGTGCCAGCAAGATTAGCGGGAACACCGGGGAGCTGTTTTTT	CASKISGNTGELFF
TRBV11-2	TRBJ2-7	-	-	TGTGCCAGCAGCTTAGGGACAGCAAGCTCCTACGAGCAGTACTTC	CASSLGTASSYEQYF
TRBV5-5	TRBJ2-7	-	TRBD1	TGTGCCAGCAGCATAAGGGCGAGGGGACAGGGGGACTACGAGCAGTACTTC	CASSIRARGQGDYEQYF